The rows below give T cell receptor beta chains drawn from one sample of a study of T cells in Graves' hyperthyroidism and ophthalmopathy. TCRdb called the multiplex PCR reads again in MiXCR, with one record for every CDR3 protein. The sample lists 530,000 or so distinct CDR3 sequences, 24% occurring once. Sequencing was carried out using blood. The origin of the receptors is a woman aged 25 to 39 with Graves' ophthalmopathy. CDR3s leave out the opening cysteine and the closing phenylalanine or tryptophan.

>TRBV2
ASTLTPTGGIGYT
>TRBV12-3/TRBV12-4
ASSLFLGGYT
>TRBV30
AWSVQRGTDTQY
>TRBV20-1
SARDLTGLAKNIQY
>TRBV20-1
SGYLRTGVETRY
>TRBV6-5
ASSYSIAANTGELF
>TRBV27
ASSSGQGASHEQY
>TRBV9
ASSVVRGQPQH
>TRBV2
ASSEETIGGYDQY
>TRBV5-1
ASSWASGTYEQY
>TRBV19
ASRITGELF
>TRBV6-2/TRBV6-3
ASKVRGQGMNTEAF
>TRBV7-9
ASSLIWGQETQY
>TRBV6-5
ASSYSLLLAGTGELF
>TRBV5-1
ASSLDSVTEQY
>TRBV20-1
SARDWYPKETQY
>TRBV6-5
ASSYSIFNQPQH
>TRBV15
ATSRTGQQETQY
>TRBV3-1
ASSKEVLGQGTDYGYT
>TRBV18
ASSRTAQKTYEQY
>TRBV6-1
ASSRGTGLNTEAF
>TRBV5-1
ASSFNENTEAF
>TRBV11-2
ATATSGARGYT
>TRBV20-1
SAEGYETPNFEQY
>TRBV12-3/TRBV12-4
ASSPQGGNSPLH
>TRBV2
ASSEVSAGQGEDEQY
>TRBV27
ASSLGVQGNQPQH
>TRBV12-3/TRBV12-4
ASRLGGGQETQY
>TRBV15
ATSRDEGSFRAAEAF
>TRBV14
ASSHQDIWGENTEAF
>TRBV7-2
ASSIRGDGNTIY
>TRBV29-1
SVEERSPYEQY
>TRBV30
AWSVQGRGAQH
>TRBV28
ASSLAGLGYT
>TRBV7-6
ASSPETGGASEKTQY
>TRBV5-1
ASSMTGEGNYGYT
>TRBV15
AFPTGYEQY
>TRBV19
ASSVTVSTSYEQY
>TRBV20-1
STRDRVKEQY
>TRBV18
ASSPRQGIQETQY
>TRBV4-1
ASSQDPRGDYGYT
>TRBV28
ASSLGGDQETQY
>TRBV6-1
ASSGYNTGELF
>TRBV6-1
ASRSGTSEPETQY
>TRBV3-1
ASSPRMDSPLH
>TRBV28
ASSLRQGLGSGANVLT
>TRBV12-3/TRBV12-4
ASSPSGTGKETQH
>TRBV12-3/TRBV12-4
ASSTRRDGNTEAF
>TRBV27
ASSSLPQGWTEAF
>TRBV27
ASSFGQGEGSPLH
>TRBV6-1
ASSETPGQSYEQY
>TRBV20-1
SASDRGTYSNQPQH
>TRBV28
ASKRTALEAF
>TRBV6-5
ASSSRGDHGYT
>TRBV6-2/TRBV6-3
ASSYEGWRNQPQH
>TRBV11-2
ASSAGNQETQY
>TRBV12-3/TRBV12-4
ASSYRDRGKRGYT
>TRBV15
ATSRGGRTEAF
>TRBV2
ASSSSGGASNYGYT
>TRBV15
ATSDRDRYQPQH